Listed below are T cell receptor beta chains from one sample, sequenced in a study of cytomegalovirus exposure and HLA in healthy donors. Clones were sequenced by immunoSEQ multiplex PCR, and TCRdb holds only the in-frame ones, with some missing. The sample includes about 150,000 clones, 86% of them seen just once. The sample comprised PBMCs. The receptors were gathered from a man between 18 and 29 years old in good health and CMV-seropositive. Each CDR3 is given with its conserved first and last residue. A D gene is named only where the DNA matches it firmly. The listing skips clone size in some rows; elsewhere it reads once, few, many or a size class.

TRBV5-5	-	TRBD2	TRBJ2-7	15	TGCGCCAGCAGCCTATATAGCGGGGCTTCCTACGAGCAGTACTTC	CASSLYSGASYEQYF
TRBV4-1	once	TRBD2	TRBJ2-5	17	TGCGCCAGCAGCCAACCACTAGCGGGAGGGCCAAGGGAGACCCAGTACTTC	CASSQPLAGGPRETQYF
TRBV29-1	-	TRBD1	TRBJ2-3	14	TGCAGCGTTAGGAGGACAGGGAGCACAGATACGCAGTATTTT	CSVRRTGSTDTQYF
TRBV15	-	-	TRBJ2-7	15	TGTGCCACCAGCAGCGGACAGTTAGGCTCCTACGAGCAGTACTTC	CATSSGQLGSYEQYF
TRBV4-1	-	-	TRBJ2-2	16	TGCGCCAGCAGCCCTAGCCGGGGGGCGTCCACCGGGGAGCTGTTTTTT	CASSPSRGASTGELFF
TRBV5-4	-	TRBD2	TRBJ2-3	14	TGTGCCAGCAGCTTAAGCGGGAGGCGAGATACGCAGTATTTT	CASSLSGRRDTQYF
TRBV7-9	-	TRBD2	TRBJ2-1	17	TGTGCCAGCAGCTCTGGGGTAGCGGGGGAGACTTACAATGAGCAGTTCTTC	CASSSGVAGETYNEQFF
TRBV11-2	-	-	TRBJ1-1	11	TGTGCCAGCAGCTTTTATGCGGAAGCTTTCTTT	CASSFYAEAFF
TRBV7-9	-	TRBD1	TRBJ1-3	16	TGTGCCAGCAGCTCGACAGGGGGCAATAGAAGAAACACCATATATTTT	CASSSTGGNRRNTIYF
TRBV7-2	-	-	TRBJ2-7	15	TGTGCCAGCAGCCAAAACAGGGCGAGCTCCTACGAGCAGTACTTC	CASSQNRASSYEQYF
TRBV7-9	-	-	TRBJ1-2	14	TGTGCCAGCAGCTTATCGGCGGGAAACTATGGCTACACCTTC	CASSLSAGNYGYTF
TRBV28	-	-	TRBJ2-7	14	TGTGCCAGCAGTTTATGGCTTCAGGGATCCGAGCAGTACTTC	CASSLWLQGSEQYF
TRBV11-2	few	-	TRBJ1-1	11	TGTGCCAGCAGCTTGGAGACTGAAGCTTTCTTT	CASSLETEAFF
TRBV9	-	TRBD2	TRBJ2-1	14	TGTGCCAGCAGCGTAGCGGTAGCGGGGGGTGAGCAGTTCTTC	CASSVAVAGGEQFF
TRBV19	-	-	TRBJ2-7	15	TGTGCCAGTAGTATAGATCTTGCGGTAACCTACGAGCAGTACTTC	CASSIDLAVTYEQYF
TRBV9	-	TRBD1	TRBJ1-1	15	TGTGCCAGCAGCGTAGAGGACAGGGGGCTCGCTGAAGCTTTCTTT	CASSVEDRGLAEAFF
TRBV6-6	-	TRBD1	TRBJ1-1	15	TGTGCCAGCAGTTACTCGAAAGGACAGGGCACTGAAGCTTTCTTT	CASSYSKGQGTEAFF
TRBV5-6	-	-	TRBJ2-5	15	TGTGCCAGCAGCGGATGGGGCTCCACAGGGGAGACCCAGTACTTC	CASSGWGSTGETQYF
TRBV6-5	-	TRBD1	TRBJ2-7	15	TGTGCCAGCAGGGGACCGGGACAGGGGATCTACGAGCAGTACTTC	CASRGPGQGIYEQYF
TRBV1	-	-	TRBJ1-2	14	TGCACCAGCAGCCTAAAAGACAGGGACTATGGCTACACCTTC	CTSSLKDRDYGYTF
TRBV5-1	-	-	TRBJ2-1	16	TGCGCCAGCAGCTTGGGATCCGGGACTTATTACAATGAGCAGTTCTTC	CASSLGSGTYYNEQFF
TRBV5-1	-	TRBD2	TRBJ2-5	13	TGCGCCAGCAGCCCTAGCGGCACAGAGACCCAGTACTTC	CASSPSGTETQYF
TRBV23-1	-	TRBD1	TRBJ1-2	17	TGCGCCAGCAGTCATCGAGTCCCAGGACAGGGGAACTATGGCTACACCTTC	CASSHRVPGQGNYGYTF
TRBV5-1	-	TRBD2	TRBJ2-1	16	TGCGCCAGCAGCGCACCGGGACTAGCGGTCTTCAATGAGCAGTTCTTC	CASSAPGLAVFNEQFF
TRBV9	-	-	TRBJ1-1	14	TGTGCCAGCTCCAAACAGGGAAAGAACACTGAAGCTTTCTTT	CASSKQGKNTEAFF
TRBV7-8	-	TRBD1	TRBJ2-7	15	TGTGCCAGCAGCTCCGGGACAGCTGACTCCTACGAGCAGTACTTC	CASSSGTADSYEQYF
TRBV13	-	-	TRBJ2-2	13	TGTGCCAGCAGCTTAGGCCGGGACGGGGAGCTGTTTTTT	CASSLGRDGELFF
TRBV5-5	-	TRBD1	TRBJ1-6	15	TGTGCCAGCAGCTTCCCCGGACAGGTTAATTCACCCCTCCACTTT	CASSFPGQVNSPLHF
TRBV5-6	-	TRBD1	TRBJ2-1	17	TGTGCCAGCAGCTCTTATTCCGGACAGGGCTCCTACAATGAGCAGTTCTTC	CASSSYSGQGSYNEQFF
TRBV4-3	-	-	TRBJ2-7	17	TGCGCCAGCAGCCAAGATGTGTACCCGGGGGACCTCTACGAGCAGTACTTC	CASSQDVYPGDLYEQYF
TRBV18	-	TRBD1	TRBJ1-1	16	TGTGCCAGCTCACCACGACAGGGGGACATGAACACTGAAGCTTTCTTT	CASSPRQGDMNTEAFF
TRBV6-5	-	-	TRBJ1-5	14	TGTGCCAGCAGTGGGACTGGGAGCAATCAGCCCCAGCATTTT	CASSGTGSNQPQHF
TRBV18	once	-	TRBJ1-3	15	TGTGCCAGCTCACCACCGTCCTTGCGGGGAAACACCATATATTTT	CASSPPSLRGNTIYF
TRBV5-4	-	TRBD1	TRBJ2-7	14	TGTGCCAGCAGCTTCGACAGGGACCCCTACGAGCAGTACTTC	CASSFDRDPYEQYF
TRBV27	-	-	TRBJ2-7	13	TGTGCTAGCAGTTTATTACCAGGGTCGGAGCAGTACTTC	CASSLLPGSEQYF
TRBV2	many	-	TRBJ1-2	11	TGTGCCAGCAGTGGAGGGTTCGGCTACACCTTC	CASSGGFGYTF
TRBV6-5	-	-	TRBJ1-1	14	TGTGCCAGCAGTTACTCAGGCAGGCCCGATGAAGCTTTCTTT	CASSYSGRPDEAFF
TRBV4-3	-	-	TRBJ1-2	16	TGCGCCAGCAGCCAAGAAAGGACAGAGACCTACTATGGCTACACCTTC	CASSQERTETYYGYTF
TRBV15	-	-	TRBJ2-1	15	TGTGCCACCAGCAGAGATTCGGGGGGCGGCAATGAGCAGTTCTTC	CATSRDSGGGNEQFF
TRBV7-9	-	-	TRBJ1-4	16	TGTGCCAGCAGCTTATCCTATGAGGGAACTAATGAAAAACTGTTTTTT	CASSLSYEGTNEKLFF
TRBV2	-	TRBD2	TRBJ2-7	14	TGTGCCAGAGGCGGGGGGCCTCTTATGGACGAGCAGTACTTC	CARGGGPLMDEQYF
TRBV28	-	TRBD2	TRBJ2-5	15	TGTGCCAGCAGACTCCGGGCTAGCGGCCAAGAGACCCAGTACTTC	CASRLRASGQETQYF
TRBV6-1	-	-	TRBJ1-2	14	TGTGCCAGCAACAATGGAGGCACGCGGGATGGCTACACCTTC	CASNNGGTRDGYTF
TRBV16	-	TRBD1	TRBJ1-2	14	TGTGCCAGCAGCCCGCTCGACAGGGGCTATGGCTACACCTTC	CASSPLDRGYGYTF
TRBV19	few	TRBD1	TRBJ1-5	16	TGTGCCAGTAGTCTCAACGACAGGGGAAGCAATCAGCCCCAGCATTTT	CASSLNDRGSNQPQHF
TRBV7-9	-	TRBD1	TRBJ1-1	15	TGTGCCAGCAGCCCTCGGACAGGGAGAAACACTGAAGCTTTCTTT	CASSPRTGRNTEAFF
TRBV5-1	-	-	TRBJ2-7	14	TGCGCCAGCAGCTTGGGCAGTATTAACTACGAGCAGTACTTC	CASSLGSINYEQYF
TRBV6-5	once	-	TRBJ1-1	11	TGTGCCAGCAGTTCGGGGACTGAAGCTTTCTTT	CASSSGTEAFF
TRBV19	-	-	TRBJ2-7	14	TGTGCCAGTAGTATTCCGGGACTTATCTACGAGCAGTACTTC	CASSIPGLIYEQYF
TRBV30	-	-	TRBJ1-1	14	TGTGCCTGGAGTGTGTTTCTCAGGAACACTGAAGCTTTCTTT	CAWSVFLRNTEAFF
TRBV5-1	-	-	TRBJ2-3	14	TGCGCCAGCAGCTTGGAGGGGCTAATAGATACGCAGTATTTT	CASSLEGLIDTQYF
TRBV9	-	TRBD1	TRBJ2-1	15	TGTGCCAGCAGCGTAGCGGGACAGTTGGGGAATGAGCAGTTCTTC	CASSVAGQLGNEQFF
TRBV6-6	-	TRBD1	TRBJ2-7	15	TGTGCCAGCAGTCCTAGGACAGGGGGCCCAGAAGAGCAGTACTTC	CASSPRTGGPEEQYF
TRBV7-3	-	-	TRBJ2-1	18	TGTGCCAGCAGCCTGAAGGAACTGCCCTGTACGCGGTCCAATGAGCAGTTCTTC	CASSLKELPCTRSNEQFF
TRBV6-5	-	TRBD2	TRBJ2-7	14	TGTGCCAGCAGGCCGAGCGGGAGCGGTAACGAGCAGTACTTC	CASRPSGSGNEQYF
TRBV15	-	TRBD2	TRBJ2-1	20	TGTGCCACCAGCAGAGAAGGGATGGCGGAGCGGGGGCGCTCCTACAATGAGCAGTTCTTC	CATSREGMAERGRSYNEQFF
TRBV7-9	-	-	TRBJ2-1	11	TGTGCCAGCAGCGGGCTTGATGAGCAGTTCTTC	CASSGLDEQFF
TRBV13	-	TRBD1	TRBJ2-2	15	TGTGCCAGCAGCTTAGAGGGACAGCAAACCGGGGAGCTGTTTTTT	CASSLEGQQTGELFF
TRBV6-1	many	TRBD1	TRBJ1-2	15	TGTGCCAGCAGTGAGTTGGGACAGGGGAACTATGGCTACACCTTC	CASSELGQGNYGYTF